This TCR beta chain is drawn from a study of blood T cell repertoires in COVID-19. Study overall: Collection of acute and convalescent COVID-19 samples took place in the United States, Italy and Spain.

Authors' processing steps: Reference gene primer amplification gave nucleated cell count estimates. Profiling relied on immunoSEQ multiplex PCR, and the TCRdb table lists in-frame clones only, not all of them. That table is the source of V, J and clone size, and D and trimming were worked out from the DNA. This table holds about 330,000 clones, around 89% found once. This TCR was recovered from a woman in her 50s with active or convalescent COVID-19. The material sequenced was peripheral blood.

CDR3 amino acids: CASSLDNSGRLNGYTF. CDR3 DNA: TGTGCCAGCAGCTTAGATAATTCGGGCAGACTAAATGGCTACACCTTC. The rearrangement joins TRBV7-2 to TRBJ1-2, with unresolved D. Trimming removed 1 base at V and 6 bases at J, with 18 bases between. From germline, CDR1 is SGHTA and CDR2 FQGNSA. The CDR3 contains 16 residues.